This T cell receptor beta chain is drawn from a study of cytomegalovirus exposure and HLA in healthy donors (dated by TCRdb to about 2017). In the study overall: In an earlier analysis of 550 to 750 of the donors, roughly 300 Gb of sequence data and 117 million unique TCR beta sequences from 150 million to 200 million T cells were reported. Donor age, sex, ethnicity and CMV serostatus were compiled together with the repertoire data. The study was designed to test whether signatures of past pathogen exposure could be identified by cataloging public T cell receptors. Class I and class II HLA loci were covered by the typing at four-digit resolution. The number of typed donors differed by locus: about 629-630 for A, B, C, DRB1 and DQB1; 522 for DQA1; some 590 for DPA1; and roughly 470 for DPB1. A later analysis re-examined previously published TCR beta repertoires from more than 550 donors and added high-resolution HLA genotyping to investigate patterns of TCR occurrence. In a later genetic analysis, genome-wide SNP genotypes for 398 of the 666 donors were used, and that subset was treated as a discovery cohort. Among some 400 genotyped donors of the cohort, an average of about 240,000 unique TCR beta nucleotide sequences was sequenced per donor, of which 15% to 20% were non-productive. In an earlier analysis of roughly 540 of the donors, high-throughput TCR beta sequencing was used to judge whether each TCR beta V gene segment behaved as functional or pseudogenic. Rather than using new phenotypic data, the later analysis identified candidate immune exposures from TCR beta sequences and from how often those sequences occurred across donors. Among the approximately 400 genotyped donors, approximately 76% belonged to the genetic ancestry cluster associated with self-reported Caucasian donors. Roughly 290 gigabases of sequencing data and tens of millions of unique TCR sequences made up an early release that covered approximately 700 HLA-typed donors. Every discovery cohort repertoire had been produced on one sequencing platform. A separate validation cohort of more than 100 different subjects was used in addition to the approximately 700-subject first cohort. The study used immunosequencing to profile the T cell repertoires of approximately 690 subjects and linked those repertoires to cytomegalovirus serostatus. To predict cytomegalovirus infection status, the study brought together high-throughput TCR immunosequencing, statistical association of individual TCRs with disease status, and machine learning. Roughly five DR-DQ haplotypes were handled as single units for association and clustering, since linkage in the cohort was strong. Results the study describes overall, beyond this receptor: In a later analysis, HLA-associated TCR beta chains showed more clonal expansion and lower generation probabilities than non-associated chains that were equally common. According to the authors, the approach could potentially be generalized to other disease states and immunological phenotypes. Broadly in line with IMGT annotations, most TCR beta V segments showed up in productive rearrangements about 87% or about 30% of the time in an earlier analysis of about 500 of the donors. The classifier was reported to diagnose cytomegalovirus status with high specificity and sensitivity in both the original cohort and the validation cohort. In a later genetic analysis, a missense DCLRE1C variant was associated with V-gene and J-gene trimming of TCR beta chains, and the association was replicated in an independent cohort. Assigning TCR associations to individual alleles was difficult when HLA alleles, especially DR and DQ, strongly co-occurred. According to a later analysis, TCR association rates differed among HLA loci, with DRB1 alleles showing the most associated TCRs and HLA-C alleles showing the fewest. Because the 87-base-pair reads could not distinguish some IMGT-functional V segments, including TRBV6-2 and TRBV6-3, those segments were excluded. The study gave a list of some 150 TCR beta chains associated with cytomegalovirus. For the cohort, immune exposure information was limited to CMV serostatus. In a later genetic analysis, fewer N-insertions in productive TCRs were reported among donors in an Asian-associated ancestry cluster than the roughly 670-donor mean. The sequencing pipeline was judged likely to have produced a cluster of highly shared sequence variants as a technical artifact. Because counts were too low, roughly 18 rarely observed V segments, including chromosome 9 orphons, were left out of the earlier analysis of about 620 of the donors. The cohort was sequenced for TCR beta chains only, and without alpha or paired-chain data the features that could be detected were limited. A further reported finding was that TCR beta sequences accurately predicted the HLA-A and HLA-B alleles for most subjects in the first cohort. While some public TCRs were present in many individuals, most TCR sequences turned up only very rarely across donors. Most CMV-associated TCR beta chains appeared to be HLA-restricted in a later analysis, and the HLA associations seemed to be driven largely by CMV exposure. Correlated functional status among segregating V segments might be attributable to linkage disequilibrium, but an unknown experimental factor could not be ruled out. According to a later analysis, parvovirus B19, influenza, CMV and Epstein-Barr virus appeared linked to several top co-occurrence clusters. Presence/absence analyses assumed roughly uniform sequencing depth across donors, an assumption that may not hold. A later analysis associated 17,000 or so TCR beta sequences with specific HLA alleles at a false discovery rate of 0.05. In vitro tests confirmed that three of the cytomegalovirus-associated TCR beta chains recognize cytomegalovirus antigens. Because HLA typing was missing for some donors at each locus, association tests included only the typed subset.

On this clone itself: Which antigen it targets is not known. No much larger clonotype is one base removed from it; base qualities were not supplied.

Receptors were amplified or captured by the immunoSEQ multiplex PCR assay. For the multiplex PCR, a mixture combining 60 forward primers for TCR Vbeta segments and 13 reverse primers for TCR Jbeta segments was used. The CDR3 region of rearranged TCR beta genes was amplified from genomic DNA with a multiplex PCR assay. Amplified TCR beta libraries were sequenced as 87-base-pair reads on the Illumina HiSeq System. From the authors' description of their analysis: Across the 670 or so repertoires, a later analysis counted 80 million or so unique TCR beta chains, approximately 10 million of which were shared by at least two donors. Raw reads were error-corrected and collapsed into unique sequences by a nearest-neighbor algorithm in which closely related sequences were merged to remove PCR and sequencing errors. Alignment of CDR3 sequences to IMGT reference sequences was used to assign V, D and J gene segments. For a sequence to be retained, at least a six-nucleotide match to both a V gene segment and a J gene segment was required. Rearrangements were called productive when the CDR3 lacked stop codons and stayed in frame with V and J; all others were non-productive. CDR3 was defined by IMGT convention, running from the second conserved V-encoded cysteine to the conserved J-encoded phenylalanine. In an earlier analysis of around 570 of the donors, sequences lacking an unambiguous match to a single V gene segment were excluded. An earlier analysis of 587 of the donors classified V segments as functional when productive rearrangements were above 56.7% and as segregating when the standard deviation between donors was above 5%. A statistical classification framework was built for diagnosing cytomegalovirus status from the catalog of TCR beta chain sequences. In a later analysis, TCR nucleotide sequences were compared against IMGT/GENE-DB human TR gene sequences so that V and J genes could be assigned. Using the TCRdist pipeline, a later analysis assigned CDR3 sequences along with most-parsimonious VDJ recombination scenarios. In a later analysis, every TCR beta chain was defined by the combination of its CDR3 amino acid sequence and its V-gene family, and reads without a unique V-gene family were dropped. As a way to deal with suspected cross-contamination and a sequencing artifact, a later analysis dropped hundreds of nucleotide sequences that were highly shared and had low generation probability. A later analysis calculated a clonal expansion index for each public chain from normalized within-repertoire ranks of inferred template counts. A later analysis computed generation probabilities with a VDJ recombination model fitted to out-of-frame rearrangements, and checked the results against IGoR. In a later analysis, hypergeometric tests were used to score TCR-TCR, TCR-HLA and TCR-CMV co-occurrence, with a repertoire-size bias correction applied to TCR pairs. A later analysis estimated false discovery rates by permuting HLA or CMV assignments 20 times. In a later analysis, co-occurring TCRs were grouped using DBSCAN, and TCRdist sequence similarity was added for clustering within HLA-allele-positive subsets. Repertoires with fewer than 30,000 or more than 120,000 public chains were left out of co-occurrence clustering, as were about five repertoires with anomalous nucleotide sharing. What TCRdb holds here is the immuneACCESS table cut down to in-frame rearrangements. Part of the clones is not present; checked against another copy, under half of the missing clones reflect an unresolved V gene, and the others are unexplained. The V and J calls and the clone size are those of that table, but D and trimming were determined from the DNA. The sample yields 100,000 to 130,000 clones; roughly 72% were counted once. The ten largest clonotypes hold around 7.4% of the sample.

The CDR3 has 13 amino acids, counting the end cysteine and phenylalanine. Only CDR3 DNA is held: 39 bases, read in frame from base 1. The germline V gene yields SGHRS for CDR1 and YFSETQ for CDR2. A distance of 7 bases separates the germline ends of V and J, which lose 1 base and 2 bases respectively. The cohort was made up of approximately 700 healthy bone marrow donors. All cohort members were sampled while nominally healthy, although unrecorded immune exposures were likely present. The donor was CMV seronegative and belonged to the group of 380 or so seronegative cohort members. A peripheral blood sample was provided by each donor, and peripheral blood mononuclear cells were used for TCR beta sequencing. Genomic DNA extraction from the blood cell samples was performed with the Qiagen DNeasy Blood Extraction Kit.

The TCR originated in a man aged 25 to 45 in good health and CMV-seronegative. The sample was PBMCs. Recombination joined TRBV5-1 with TRBJ2-7; no confident D gene assignment can be made. The nucleotide sequence is TGCGCCAGCAGCTTGACAGCCGCCTACGAGCAGTACTTC. It translates to CASSLTAAYEQYF.